This section outlines one T cell receptor beta chain sequence together with its context. The data originate from a study of blood T cell repertoires in COVID-19. Whole-study context: In each case, the material was cDNA or gDNA derived from T cells, B-cell-depleted T cells, or PBMCs.

J was trimmed by 2 bases and V by 3 bases; bases with no gene match: 6. CDR1 is MDHEN and CDR2 is SYDVKM in the germline V gene. CDR3 length: 15 residues. Libraries were prepared by immunoSEQ multiplex PCR; TCRdb keeps only in-frame clonotypes and omits some of them. The table records about 180,000 clones, approximately 85% of them present only once. V and J are TRBV28 and TRBJ2-7; 8 positions match TRBD1. The sample consisted of peripheral blood. The TCR sequence derives from a man between 60 and 75 years old with acute or convalescent COVID-19. This CDR3 reads CASSFRPGQAYEQYF. The CDR3 nucleotides read TGTGCCAGCAGTTTCAGGCCGGGACAGGCCTACGAGCAGTACTTC. The full variable domain, in which reference TRBV28 and TRBJ2-7 provide the parts outside the CDR3, is DVKVTQSSRYLVKRTGEKVFLECVQDMDHENMFWYRQDPGLGLRLIYFSYDVKMKEKGDIPEGYSVSREKKERFSLILESASTNQTSMYLCASSFRPGQAYEQYFGPGTRLTVT.